The T cell receptor beta chain described here comes from a study of CD8+CD57+ T cells in acquired aplastic anemia. It was genomic DNA that served as the template for profiling TCR beta VDJ and CDR3. MiXCR was run by TCRdb on the reads, yielding one entry per CDR3 protein. In the table there are 300,000 or so distinct CDR3 sequences, 56% of which are singletons. Study-wide findings and caveats: The CD8+ Simpson's diversity of patients and controls was not significantly different.

About this clonotype: Its specificity is unknown.

With 7 bases clipped from V and 2 bases from J, the junction kept 13 bases outside the gene matches. The CDR3 sequence is 18 residues long. Looked up from germline, CDR1 is SQVTM and CDR2 is ANQGSEA. The rearrangement links TRBV29-1 to TRBJ2-3, with 15 bases identical to TRBD2. The specimen was sorted CD4+, CD8+, or CD8+CD57+ T cells (not recorded which) from PBMCs. This TCR was sampled from a human donor with severe aplastic anemia or a healthy control (not recorded which). CDR3 sequence reads: CSAPGTSGRPGSTDTQYF. For the CDR3, the DNA is TGCAGCGCCCCCGGGACTAGCGGGAGGCCAGGCTCCACAGATACGCAGTATTTT.